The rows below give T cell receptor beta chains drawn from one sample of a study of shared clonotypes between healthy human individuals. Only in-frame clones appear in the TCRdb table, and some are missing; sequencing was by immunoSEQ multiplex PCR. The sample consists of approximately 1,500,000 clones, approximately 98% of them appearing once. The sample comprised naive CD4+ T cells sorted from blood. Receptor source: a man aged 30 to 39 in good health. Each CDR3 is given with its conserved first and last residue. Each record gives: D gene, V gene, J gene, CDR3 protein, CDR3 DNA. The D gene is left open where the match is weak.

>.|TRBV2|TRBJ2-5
CASSRRTQETQYF
TGTGCCAGCTCCAGACGGACCCAAGAGACCCAGTACTTC
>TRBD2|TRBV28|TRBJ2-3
CGSGRSADTQYF
TGTGGAAGCGGGAGGTCGGCAGATACGCAGTATTTT
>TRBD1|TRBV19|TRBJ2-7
CASSIRRATGVYEQYF
TGTGCCAGTAGTATACGCCGCGCTACAGGGGTCTACGAGCAGTACTTC
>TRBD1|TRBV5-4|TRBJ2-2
CASSLSTGGTGELFF
TGTGCCAGCAGCTTGTCTACAGGGGGCACCGGGGAGCTGTTTTTT
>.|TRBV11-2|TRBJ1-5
CASSLGIRGNQPQHF
TGTGCCAGCAGCTTGGGGATCCGGGGCAATCAGCCCCAGCATTTT
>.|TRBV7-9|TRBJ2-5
CASSLGRRVIPSETQYF
TGTGCCAGCAGCTTGGGCAGGCGGGTGATACCGTCGGAGACCCAGTACTTC
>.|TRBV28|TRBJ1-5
CASSIQGGAGNQPQHF
TGTGCCAGCAGTATACAGGGAGGGGCTGGCAATCAGCCCCAGCATTTT
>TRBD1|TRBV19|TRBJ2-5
CASSPGGQGETQYF
TGTGCCAGTAGTCCAGGGGGCCAGGGGGAGACCCAGTACTTC
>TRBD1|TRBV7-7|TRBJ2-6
CASSPAMGQGISGANVLTF
TGTGCTAGCAGCCCAGCGATGGGACAGGGCATCTCTGGGGCCAACGTCCTGACTTTC
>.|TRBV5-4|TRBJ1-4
CASSLGAGALNEKLFF
TGTGCCAGCAGCTTGGGGGCCGGGGCCCTGAATGAAAAACTGTTTTTT
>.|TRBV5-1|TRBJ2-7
CASSLGLDLIYEQYF
TGCGCCAGCAGCTTGGGACTAGACCTTATCTACGAGCAGTACTTC
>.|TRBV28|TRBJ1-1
CASSSATGWRTEAFF
TGTGCCAGCAGCTCCGCCACGGGGTGGCGGACTGAAGCTTTCTTT
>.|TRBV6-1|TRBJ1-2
CASSEAPGPYGYTF
TGTGCCAGCAGTGAAGCCCCGGGACCCTATGGCTACACCTTC